This TCR beta chain comes out of a study of OX40 agonist ivuxolimab in advanced cancers. Study details: Therapy given before enrollment (anti-PD-1, anti-PD-L1 or anti-CTLA-4) was allowed, and around 40% had some. Notes on the study in general: On average, CD8+ T cells had more expanded clones than CD4+.

Exclusion applied to patients with autoimmune disease history or systemic immunosuppression. CDR1 is SEHNR, CDR2 FQNEAQ, per germline (reference sequence). Trimming pared 6 bases from V and 2 bases from J, leaving 13 bases between. This CDR3 comprises 15 residues. This table comes from immunoSEQ multiplex PCR, and its TCRdb copy is limited to in-frame clones, with some not included. The sample carries tens of thousands of clones, over 75% recorded once. This clone was detected once. Its antigen is unknown. This receptor was identified in an adult with an advanced solid tumor such as melanoma, head and neck, liver or kidney cancer. Sequenced material: CD4+ or CD8+ T cells sorted from blood, taken in a trial of the OX40 agonist ivuxolimab. The chain carries TRBV7-9 and TRBJ1-4; D is possibly TRBD1 (6 bases). The CDR3 region is CASRPLRGTNEKLFF. In DNA, the CDR3 is TGTGCCAGCAGGCCCCTCAGGGGTACTAATGAAAAACTGTTTTTT.